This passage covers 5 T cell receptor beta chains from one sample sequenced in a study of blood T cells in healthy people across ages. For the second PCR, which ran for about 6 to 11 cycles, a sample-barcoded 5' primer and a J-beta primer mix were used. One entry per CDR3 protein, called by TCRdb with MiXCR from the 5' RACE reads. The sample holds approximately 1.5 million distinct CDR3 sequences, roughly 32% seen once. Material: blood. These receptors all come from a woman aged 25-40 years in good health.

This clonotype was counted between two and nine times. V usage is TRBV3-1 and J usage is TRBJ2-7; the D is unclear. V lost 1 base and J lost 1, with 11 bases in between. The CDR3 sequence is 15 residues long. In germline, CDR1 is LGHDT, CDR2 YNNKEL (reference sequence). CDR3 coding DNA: TGTGCCAGCAGCCAAGGATCGGGCTATTCCTACGAGCAGTACTTC. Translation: CASSQGSGYSYEQYF.

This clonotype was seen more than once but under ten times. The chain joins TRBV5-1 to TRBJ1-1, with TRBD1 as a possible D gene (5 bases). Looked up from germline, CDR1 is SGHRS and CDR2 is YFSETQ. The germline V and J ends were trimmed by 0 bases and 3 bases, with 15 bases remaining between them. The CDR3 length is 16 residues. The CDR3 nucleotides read TGCGCCAGCAGCTTGGCCGTGAATGGGGCTCACACTGAAGCTTTCTTT. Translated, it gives CASSLAVNGAHTEAFF.

In nucleotides, the CDR3 is TGCAGCGTTGACTTAGGGGGCCACTATGGCTACACCTTC. Its translation is CSVDLGGHYGYTF. The chain has TRBV29-1 and TRBJ1-2; the match to TRBD1 covers 7 bases. Germline values: CDR1 SQVTM, CDR2 ANQGSEA. The J segment lost 3 bases and the V segment lost 3 bases, leaving 4 bases of the junction unmatched. This CDR3 is 13 amino acids long.

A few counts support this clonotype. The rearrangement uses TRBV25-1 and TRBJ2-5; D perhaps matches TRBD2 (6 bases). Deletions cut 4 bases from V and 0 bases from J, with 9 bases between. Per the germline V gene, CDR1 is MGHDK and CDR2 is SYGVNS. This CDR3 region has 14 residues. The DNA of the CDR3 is TGTGCCAGCAGTGCCCGGGACTACCAAGAGACCCAGTACTTC. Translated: CASSARDYQETQYF.

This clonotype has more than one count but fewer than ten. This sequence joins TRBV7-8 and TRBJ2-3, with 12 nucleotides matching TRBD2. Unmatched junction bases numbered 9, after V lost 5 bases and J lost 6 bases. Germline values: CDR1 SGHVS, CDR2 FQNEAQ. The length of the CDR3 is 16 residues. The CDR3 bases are TGTGCCAGCAGCCCAGGACTAGCGGGGACTCTGGATACGCAGTATTTT. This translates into CASSPGLAGTLDTQYF. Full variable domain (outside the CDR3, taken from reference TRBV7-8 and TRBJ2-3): GAGVSQSPRYKVAKRGQDVALRCDPISGHVSLFWYQQALGQGPEFLTYFQNEAQLDKSGLPSDRFFAERPEGSVSTLKIQRTQQEDSAVYLCASSPGLAGTLDTQYFGPGTRLTVL.